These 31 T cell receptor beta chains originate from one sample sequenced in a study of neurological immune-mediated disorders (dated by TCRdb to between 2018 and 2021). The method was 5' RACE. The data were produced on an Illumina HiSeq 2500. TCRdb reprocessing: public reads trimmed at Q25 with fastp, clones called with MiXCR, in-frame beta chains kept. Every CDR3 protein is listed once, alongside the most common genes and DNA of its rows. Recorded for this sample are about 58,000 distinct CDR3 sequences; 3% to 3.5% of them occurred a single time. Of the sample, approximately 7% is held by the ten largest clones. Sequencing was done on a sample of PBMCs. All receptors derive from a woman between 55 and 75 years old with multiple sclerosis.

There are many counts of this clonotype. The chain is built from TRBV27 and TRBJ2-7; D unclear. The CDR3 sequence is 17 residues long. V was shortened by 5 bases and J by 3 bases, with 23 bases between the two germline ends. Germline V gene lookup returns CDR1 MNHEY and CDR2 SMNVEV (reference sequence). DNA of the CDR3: TGTGCCAGCAGTCCAAAGGGCCACAGTATGAGTGGCTACGAGCAGTACTTC. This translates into CASSPKGHSMSGYEQYF.

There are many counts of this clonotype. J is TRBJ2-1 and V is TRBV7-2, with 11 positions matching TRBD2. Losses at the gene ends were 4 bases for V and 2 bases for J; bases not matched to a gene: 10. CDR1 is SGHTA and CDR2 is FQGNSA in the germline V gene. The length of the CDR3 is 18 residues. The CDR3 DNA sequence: TGTGCCAGCAGCTATAATTCAATAGCGGGGGGGACCTACAATGAGCAGTTCTTC. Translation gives CASSYNSIAGGTYNEQFF.

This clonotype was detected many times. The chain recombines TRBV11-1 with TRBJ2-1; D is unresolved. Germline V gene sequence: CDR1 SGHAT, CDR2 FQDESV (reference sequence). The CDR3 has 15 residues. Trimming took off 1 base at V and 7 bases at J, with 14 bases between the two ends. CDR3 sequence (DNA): TGTGCCAGCAGCTTAGATTTTGGGGTGTTGAATGAGCAGTTCTTC. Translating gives CASSLDFGVLNEQFF.

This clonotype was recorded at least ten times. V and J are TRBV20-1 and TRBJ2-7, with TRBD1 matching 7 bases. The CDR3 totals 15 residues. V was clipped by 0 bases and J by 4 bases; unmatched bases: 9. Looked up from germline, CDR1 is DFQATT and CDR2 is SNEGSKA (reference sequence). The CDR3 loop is CSARDTTGVWYEQYF. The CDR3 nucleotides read TGCAGTGCTAGAGATACCACAGGGGTGTGGTACGAGCAGTACTTC.

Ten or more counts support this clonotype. CDR3 nucleotides: TGTGCCAGCAGTTTCGGCATTGGCCCCGGACAGGGGACCTACGAGCAGTACTTC. It codes for CASSFGIGPGQGTYEQYF. The rearrangement uses TRBV27 and TRBJ2-7; 9 nucleotides line up with TRBD1. This CDR3 has 18 amino acids. V was clipped by 3 bases and J by 2 bases; unmatched bases: 14. Germline V gene lookup returns CDR1 MNHEY and CDR2 SMNVEV (reference sequence).

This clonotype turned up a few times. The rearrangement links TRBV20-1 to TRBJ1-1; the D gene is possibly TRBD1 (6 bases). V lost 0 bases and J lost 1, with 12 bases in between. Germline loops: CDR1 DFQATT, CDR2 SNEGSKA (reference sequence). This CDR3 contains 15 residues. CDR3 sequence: CSARDPTGPNTEAFF. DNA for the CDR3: TGCAGTGCTAGAGATCCGACAGGTCCGAACACTGAAGCTTTCTTT.

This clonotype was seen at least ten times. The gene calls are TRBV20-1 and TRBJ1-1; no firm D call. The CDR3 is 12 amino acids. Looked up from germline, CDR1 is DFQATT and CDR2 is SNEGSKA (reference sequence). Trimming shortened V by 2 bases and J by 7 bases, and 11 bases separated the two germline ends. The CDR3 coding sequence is TGCAGTGCTAGAAGGGTCAGCTTTGAAGCTTTCTTT. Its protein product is CSARRVSFEAFF.

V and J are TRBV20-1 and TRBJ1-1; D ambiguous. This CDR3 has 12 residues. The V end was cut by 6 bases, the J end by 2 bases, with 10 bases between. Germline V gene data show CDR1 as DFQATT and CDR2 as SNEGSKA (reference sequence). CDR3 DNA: TGCAGTGCCAGTAGGCAAAACACTGAAGCTTTCTTT. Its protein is CSASRQNTEAFF.

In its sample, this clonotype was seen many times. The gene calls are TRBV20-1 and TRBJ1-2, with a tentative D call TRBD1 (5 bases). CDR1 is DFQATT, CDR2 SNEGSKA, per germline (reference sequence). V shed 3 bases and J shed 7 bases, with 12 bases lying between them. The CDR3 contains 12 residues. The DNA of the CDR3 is TGCAGTGCTAGTTTCCAGGGAGCTGGCTACACCTTC. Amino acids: CSASFQGAGYTF.

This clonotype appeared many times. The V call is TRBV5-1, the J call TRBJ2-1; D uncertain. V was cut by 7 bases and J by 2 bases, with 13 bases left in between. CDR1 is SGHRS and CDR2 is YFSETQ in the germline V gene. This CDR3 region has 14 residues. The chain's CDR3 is CASRLGITYNEQFF. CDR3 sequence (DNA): TGCGCCAGCCGATTGGGGATTACCTACAATGAGCAGTTCTTC.

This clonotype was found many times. The CDR3 region is CSARRRGQRTGSGLSNEQFF. CDR3 sequence (DNA): TGCAGTGCTAGACGTCGGGGACAGCGAACGGGTAGCGGGCTCTCCAATGAGCAGTTCTTC. The V call is TRBV20-1, the J call TRBJ2-1; D is possibly TRBD1 or TRBD2 (7 bases each). V gave up 2 bases and J gave up 6 bases, with 32 bases separating them. The CDR3 loop spans 20 amino acids. CDR1 DFQATT and CDR2 SNEGSKA come from the germline V gene (reference sequence).

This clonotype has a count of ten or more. The DNA for the CDR3 is TGCGCCAGCAGCTTTACGACAGGGGGACAAGAGACCCAGTACTTC. This translates into CASSFTTGGQETQYF. The gene calls are TRBV5-1 and TRBJ2-5, with 9 positions matching TRBD1. This CDR3 is 15 amino acids long. Germline lookup yields CDR1 SGHRS and CDR2 YFSETQ. V lost 2 bases to trimming and J lost 2 bases; unmatched junction nucleotides: 4.

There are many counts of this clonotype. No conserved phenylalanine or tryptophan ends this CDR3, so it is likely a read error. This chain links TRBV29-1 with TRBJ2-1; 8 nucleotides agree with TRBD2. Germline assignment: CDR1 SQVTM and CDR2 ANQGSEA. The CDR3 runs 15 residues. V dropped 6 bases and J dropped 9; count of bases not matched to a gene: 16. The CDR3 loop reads CSVKSGGRSVREQFN. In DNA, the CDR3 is TGCAGCGTCAAATCTGGCGGGAGGTCTGTCCGTGAGCAGTTCAAC.

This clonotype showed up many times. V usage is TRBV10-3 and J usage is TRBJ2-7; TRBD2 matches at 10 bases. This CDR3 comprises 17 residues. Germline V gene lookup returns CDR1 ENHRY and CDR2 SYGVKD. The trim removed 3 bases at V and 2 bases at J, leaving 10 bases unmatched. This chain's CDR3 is CAISDQVIAGGTYEQYF. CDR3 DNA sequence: TGTGCCATCAGTGATCAGGTCATAGCGGGAGGCACCTACGAGCAGTACTTC.

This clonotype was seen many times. CDR3 nucleotides: TGTGCCATCAGTGAGTCGATTGTAAACACCGGGGAGCTGTTTTTT. Translating it yields CAISESIVNTGELFF. The V call is TRBV10-3, the J call TRBJ2-2; D remains unclear. Germline CDR1 and CDR2: ENHRY and SYGVKD. V gave up 0 bases and J gave up 2 bases, with 7 bases separating them. The CDR3 spans 15 residues.

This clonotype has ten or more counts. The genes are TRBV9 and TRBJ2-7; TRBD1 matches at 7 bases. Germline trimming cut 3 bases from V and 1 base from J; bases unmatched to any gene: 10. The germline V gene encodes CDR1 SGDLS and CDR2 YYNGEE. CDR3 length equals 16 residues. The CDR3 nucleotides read TGTGCCAGCAGCGCGCACCGGGACAGCCTTTCCTACGAGCAGTACTTC. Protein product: CASSAHRDSLSYEQYF.

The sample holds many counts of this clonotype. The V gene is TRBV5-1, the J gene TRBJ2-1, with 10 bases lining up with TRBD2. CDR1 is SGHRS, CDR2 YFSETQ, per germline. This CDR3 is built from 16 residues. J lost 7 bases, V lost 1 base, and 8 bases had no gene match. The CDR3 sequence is CASSLSWGLALNEQFF. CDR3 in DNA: TGCGCCAGCAGCTTGTCTTGGGGACTAGCGCTTAATGAGCAGTTCTTC.

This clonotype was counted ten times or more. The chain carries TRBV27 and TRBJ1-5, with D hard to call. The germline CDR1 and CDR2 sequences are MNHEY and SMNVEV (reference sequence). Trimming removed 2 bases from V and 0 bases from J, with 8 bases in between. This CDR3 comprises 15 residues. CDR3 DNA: TGTGCCAGCAGTTTAAAAGGGTATAGCAATCAGCCCCAGCATTTT. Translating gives CASSLKGYSNQPQHF.

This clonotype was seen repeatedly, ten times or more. CDR3 sequence: CASSLSVTQPQHF. The DNA for the CDR3 is TGTGCCAGCAGCTTGTCGGTCACTCAGCCCCAGCATTTT. The chain links TRBV5-5 to TRBJ1-5; D gene uncertain. V lost 1 base and J 6 bases, leaving 8 bases between the germline ends. Per germline, CDR1 SGHKS and CDR2 YYEKEE (reference sequence). The CDR3 sequence is 13 residues long. Drawing the rest from reference TRBV5-5 and TRBJ1-5, the complete variable domain is DAGVTQSPTHLIKTRGQQVTLRCSPISGHKSVSWYQQVLGQGPQFIFQYYEKEERGRGNFPDRFSARQFPNYSSELNVNALLLGDSALYLCASSLSVTQPQHFGDGTRLSIL.

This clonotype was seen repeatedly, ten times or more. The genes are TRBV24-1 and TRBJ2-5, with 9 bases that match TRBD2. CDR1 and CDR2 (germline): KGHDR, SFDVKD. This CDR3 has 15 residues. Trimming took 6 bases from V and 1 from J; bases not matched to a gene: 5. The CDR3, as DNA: TGTGCCACCAGTCGGGCGGGGGGGATCCAAGAGACCCAGTACTTC. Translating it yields CATSRAGGIQETQYF.

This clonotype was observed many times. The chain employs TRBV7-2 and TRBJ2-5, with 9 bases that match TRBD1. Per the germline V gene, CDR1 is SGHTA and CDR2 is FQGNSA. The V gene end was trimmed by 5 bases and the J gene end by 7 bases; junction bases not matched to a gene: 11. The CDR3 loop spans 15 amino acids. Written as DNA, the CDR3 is TGTGCCAGCAGCCCCCAAAGCACAGGGGGCGGGACCCAGTACTTC. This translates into CASSPQSTGGGTQYF. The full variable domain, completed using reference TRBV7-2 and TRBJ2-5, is GAGVSQSPSNKVTEKGKDVELRCDPISGHTALYWYRQSLGQGLEFLIYFQGNSAPDKSGLPSDRFSAERTGGSVSTLTIQRTQQEDSAVYLCASSPQSTGGGTQYFGPGTRLLVL.

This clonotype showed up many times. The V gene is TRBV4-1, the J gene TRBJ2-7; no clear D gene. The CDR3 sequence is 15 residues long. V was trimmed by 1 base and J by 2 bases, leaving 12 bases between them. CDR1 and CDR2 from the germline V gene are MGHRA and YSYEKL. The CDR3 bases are TGCGCCAGCAGCCAAGCGTCCAGGCAGACCTACGAGCAGTACTTC. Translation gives CASSQASRQTYEQYF.

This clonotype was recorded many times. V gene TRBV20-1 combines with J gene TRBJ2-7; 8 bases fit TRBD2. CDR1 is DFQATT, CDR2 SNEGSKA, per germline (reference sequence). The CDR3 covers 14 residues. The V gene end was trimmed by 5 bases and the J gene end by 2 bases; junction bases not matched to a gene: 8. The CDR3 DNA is TGCAGTGCTTCGGGACTAGGGCATACCTACGAGCAGTACTTC. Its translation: CSASGLGHTYEQYF.

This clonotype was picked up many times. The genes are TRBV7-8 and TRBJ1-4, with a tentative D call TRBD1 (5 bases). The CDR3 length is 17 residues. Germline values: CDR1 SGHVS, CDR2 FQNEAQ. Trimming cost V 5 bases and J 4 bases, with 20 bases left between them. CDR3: CASSPIGAGPLNEKLFF. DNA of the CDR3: TGTGCCAGCAGCCCGATAGGGGCCGGGCCCCTTAATGAAAAACTGTTTTTT. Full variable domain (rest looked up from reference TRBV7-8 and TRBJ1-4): GAGVSQSPRYKVAKRGQDVALRCDPISGHVSLFWYQQALGQGPEFLTYFQNEAQLDKSGLPSDRFFAERPEGSVSTLKIQRTQQEDSAVYLCASSPIGAGPLNEKLFFGSGTQLSVL.

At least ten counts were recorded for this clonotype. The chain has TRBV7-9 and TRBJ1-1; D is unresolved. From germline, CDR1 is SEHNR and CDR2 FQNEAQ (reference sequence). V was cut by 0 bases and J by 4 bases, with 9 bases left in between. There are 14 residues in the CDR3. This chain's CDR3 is CASSLALLGTEAFF. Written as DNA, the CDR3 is TGTGCCAGCAGCTTAGCGTTGTTGGGCACTGAAGCTTTCTTT.

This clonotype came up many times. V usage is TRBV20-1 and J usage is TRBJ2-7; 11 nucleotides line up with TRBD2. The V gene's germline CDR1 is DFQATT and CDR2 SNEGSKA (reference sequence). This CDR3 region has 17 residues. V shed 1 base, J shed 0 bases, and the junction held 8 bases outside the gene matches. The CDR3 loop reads CSARAPGTSGDSYEQYF. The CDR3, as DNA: TGCAGTGCTAGAGCCCCCGGGACTAGCGGAGACTCCTACGAGCAGTACTTC.

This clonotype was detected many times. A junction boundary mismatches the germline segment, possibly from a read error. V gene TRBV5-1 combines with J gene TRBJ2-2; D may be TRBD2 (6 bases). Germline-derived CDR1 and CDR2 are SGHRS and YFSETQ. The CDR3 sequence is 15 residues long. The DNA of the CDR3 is TGCGCCAGCAGCTTAGAAGCGGGCGAACACCGGGGAGCTGTTTTT. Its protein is CASSLEAGEHRGAVF.

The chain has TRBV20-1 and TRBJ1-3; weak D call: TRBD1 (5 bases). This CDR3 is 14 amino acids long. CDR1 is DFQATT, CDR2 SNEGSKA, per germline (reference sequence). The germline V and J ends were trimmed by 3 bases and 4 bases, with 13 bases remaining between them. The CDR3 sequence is CSASLDSKGNTIYF. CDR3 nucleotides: TGCAGTGCTAGCCTCGACAGCAAAGGAAACACCATATATTTT.

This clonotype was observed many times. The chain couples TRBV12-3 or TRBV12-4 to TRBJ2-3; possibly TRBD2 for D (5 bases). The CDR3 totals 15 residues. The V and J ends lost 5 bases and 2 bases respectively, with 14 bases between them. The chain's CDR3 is CASSVLTGITDTQYF. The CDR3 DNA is TGTGCCAGCAGTGTCCTAACGGGGATCACAGATACGCAGTATTTT.

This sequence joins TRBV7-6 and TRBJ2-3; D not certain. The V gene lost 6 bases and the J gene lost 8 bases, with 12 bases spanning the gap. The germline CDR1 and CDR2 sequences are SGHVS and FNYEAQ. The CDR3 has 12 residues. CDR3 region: CASRATSGTQYF. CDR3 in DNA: TGTGCCAGCAGGGCGACGTCGGGTACGCAGTATTTT. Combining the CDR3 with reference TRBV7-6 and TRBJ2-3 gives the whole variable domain GAGVSQSPRYKVTKRGQDVALRCDPISGHVSLYWYRQALGQGPEFLTYFNYEAQQDKSGLPNDRFSAERPEGSISTLTIQRTEQRDSAMYRCASRATSGTQYFGPGTRLTVL.

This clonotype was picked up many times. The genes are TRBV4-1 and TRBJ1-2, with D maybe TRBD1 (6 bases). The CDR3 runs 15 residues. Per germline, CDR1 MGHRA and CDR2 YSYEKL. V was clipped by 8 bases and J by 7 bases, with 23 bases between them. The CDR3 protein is CASAKTGSIYGGYTF. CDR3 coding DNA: TGCGCCAGCGCTAAGACAGGATCGATTTACGGTGGCTACACCTTC.